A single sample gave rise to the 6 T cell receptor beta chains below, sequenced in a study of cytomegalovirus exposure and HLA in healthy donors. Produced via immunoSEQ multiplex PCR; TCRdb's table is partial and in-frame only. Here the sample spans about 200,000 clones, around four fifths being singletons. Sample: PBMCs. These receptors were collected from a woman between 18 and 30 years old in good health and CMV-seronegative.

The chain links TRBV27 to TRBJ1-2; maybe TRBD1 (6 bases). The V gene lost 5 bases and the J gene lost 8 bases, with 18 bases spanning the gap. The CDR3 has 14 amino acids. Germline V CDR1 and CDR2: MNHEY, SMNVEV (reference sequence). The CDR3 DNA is TGTGCCAGCAGTAGGGGGGAGGGAGTGGACGGCTACACCTTC. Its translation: CASSRGEGVDGYTF.

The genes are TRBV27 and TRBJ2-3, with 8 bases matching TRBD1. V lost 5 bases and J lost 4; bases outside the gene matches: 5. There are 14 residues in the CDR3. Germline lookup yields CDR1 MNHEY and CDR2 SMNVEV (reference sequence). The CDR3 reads CASSTPGGADTQYF. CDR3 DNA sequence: TGTGCCAGCAGTACCCCAGGGGGCGCAGATACGCAGTATTTT.

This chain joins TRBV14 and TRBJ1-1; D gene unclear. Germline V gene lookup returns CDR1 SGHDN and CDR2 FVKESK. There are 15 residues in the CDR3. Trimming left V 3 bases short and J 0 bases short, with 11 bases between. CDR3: CASSQLFDMNTEAFF. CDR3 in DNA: TGTGCCAGCAGCCAGCTTTTTGACATGAACACTGAAGCTTTCTTT.

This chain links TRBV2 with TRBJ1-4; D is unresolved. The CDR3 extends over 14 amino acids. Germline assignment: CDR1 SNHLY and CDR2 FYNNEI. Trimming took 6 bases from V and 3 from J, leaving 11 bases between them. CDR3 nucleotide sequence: TGTGCCAGCAGGCTGACTCCAGCTAATGAAAAACTGTTTTTT. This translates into CASRLTPANEKLFF.

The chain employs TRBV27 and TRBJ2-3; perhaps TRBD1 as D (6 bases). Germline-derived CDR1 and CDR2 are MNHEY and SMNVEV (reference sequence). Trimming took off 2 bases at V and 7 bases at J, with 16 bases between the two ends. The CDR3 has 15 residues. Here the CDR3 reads CASSLGQYKVNTQYF. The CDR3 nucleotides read TGTGCCAGCAGTTTAGGACAGTATAAGGTGAATACGCAGTATTTT.

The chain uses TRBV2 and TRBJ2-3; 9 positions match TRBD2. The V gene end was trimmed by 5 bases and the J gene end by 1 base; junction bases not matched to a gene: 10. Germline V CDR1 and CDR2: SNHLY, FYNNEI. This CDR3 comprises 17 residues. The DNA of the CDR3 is TGTGCCAGCAGTCGCGACTCGAGGACTAGCGGCACAGATACGCAGTATTTT. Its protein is CASSRDSRTSGTDTQYF.